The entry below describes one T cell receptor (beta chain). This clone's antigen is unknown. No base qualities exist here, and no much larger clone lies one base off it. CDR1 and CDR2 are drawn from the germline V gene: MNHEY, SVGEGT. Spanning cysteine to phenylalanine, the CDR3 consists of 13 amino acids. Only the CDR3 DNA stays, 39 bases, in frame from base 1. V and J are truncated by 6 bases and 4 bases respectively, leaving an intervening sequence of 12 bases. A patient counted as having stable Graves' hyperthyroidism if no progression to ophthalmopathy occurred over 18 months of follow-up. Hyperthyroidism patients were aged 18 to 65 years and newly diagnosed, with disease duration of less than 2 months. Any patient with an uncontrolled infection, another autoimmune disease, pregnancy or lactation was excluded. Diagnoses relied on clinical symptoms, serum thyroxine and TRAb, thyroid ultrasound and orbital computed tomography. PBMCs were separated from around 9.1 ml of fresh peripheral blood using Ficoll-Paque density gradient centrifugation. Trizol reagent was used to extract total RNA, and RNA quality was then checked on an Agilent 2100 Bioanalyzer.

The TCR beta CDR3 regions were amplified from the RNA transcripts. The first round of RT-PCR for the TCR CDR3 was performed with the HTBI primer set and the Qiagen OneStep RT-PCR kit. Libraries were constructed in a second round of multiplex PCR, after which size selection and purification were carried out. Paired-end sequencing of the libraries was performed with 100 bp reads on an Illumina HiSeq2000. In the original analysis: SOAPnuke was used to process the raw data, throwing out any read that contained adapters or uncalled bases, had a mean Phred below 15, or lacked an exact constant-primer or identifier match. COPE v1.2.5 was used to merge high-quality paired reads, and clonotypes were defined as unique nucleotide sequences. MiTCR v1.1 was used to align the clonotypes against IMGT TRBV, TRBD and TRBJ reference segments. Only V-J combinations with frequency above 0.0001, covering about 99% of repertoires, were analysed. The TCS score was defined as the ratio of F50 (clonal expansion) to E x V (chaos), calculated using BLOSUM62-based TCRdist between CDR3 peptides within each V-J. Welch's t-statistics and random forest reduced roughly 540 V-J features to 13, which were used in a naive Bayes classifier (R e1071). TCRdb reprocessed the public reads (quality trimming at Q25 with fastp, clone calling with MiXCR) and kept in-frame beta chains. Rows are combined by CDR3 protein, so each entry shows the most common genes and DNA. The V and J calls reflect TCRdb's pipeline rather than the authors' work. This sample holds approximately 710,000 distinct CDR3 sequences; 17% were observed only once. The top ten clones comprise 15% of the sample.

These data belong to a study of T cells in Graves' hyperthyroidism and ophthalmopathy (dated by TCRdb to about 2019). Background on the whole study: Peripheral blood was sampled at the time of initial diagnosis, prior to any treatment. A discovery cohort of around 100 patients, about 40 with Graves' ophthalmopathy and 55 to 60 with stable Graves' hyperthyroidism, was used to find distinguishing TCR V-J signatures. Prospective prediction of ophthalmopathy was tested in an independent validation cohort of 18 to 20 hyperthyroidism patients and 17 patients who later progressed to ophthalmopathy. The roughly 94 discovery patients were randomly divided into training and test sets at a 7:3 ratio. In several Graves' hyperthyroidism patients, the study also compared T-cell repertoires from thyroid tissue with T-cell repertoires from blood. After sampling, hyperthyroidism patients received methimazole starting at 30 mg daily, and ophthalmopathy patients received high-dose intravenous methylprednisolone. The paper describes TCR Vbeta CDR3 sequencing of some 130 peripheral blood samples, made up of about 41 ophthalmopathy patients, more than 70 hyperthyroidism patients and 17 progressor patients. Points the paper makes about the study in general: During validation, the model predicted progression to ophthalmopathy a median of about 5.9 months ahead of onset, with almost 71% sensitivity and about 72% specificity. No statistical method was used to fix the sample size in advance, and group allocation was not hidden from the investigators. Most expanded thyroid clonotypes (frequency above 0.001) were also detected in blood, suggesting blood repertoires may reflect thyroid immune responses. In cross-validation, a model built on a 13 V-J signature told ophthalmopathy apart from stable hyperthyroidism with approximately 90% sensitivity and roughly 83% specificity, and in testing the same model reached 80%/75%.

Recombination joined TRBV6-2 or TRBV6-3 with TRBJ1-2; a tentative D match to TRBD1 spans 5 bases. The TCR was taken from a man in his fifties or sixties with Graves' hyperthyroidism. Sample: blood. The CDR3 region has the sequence CASSDGHFYGYTF. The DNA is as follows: TGTGCCAGCAGCGACGGACACTTCTATGGCTACACCTTC.